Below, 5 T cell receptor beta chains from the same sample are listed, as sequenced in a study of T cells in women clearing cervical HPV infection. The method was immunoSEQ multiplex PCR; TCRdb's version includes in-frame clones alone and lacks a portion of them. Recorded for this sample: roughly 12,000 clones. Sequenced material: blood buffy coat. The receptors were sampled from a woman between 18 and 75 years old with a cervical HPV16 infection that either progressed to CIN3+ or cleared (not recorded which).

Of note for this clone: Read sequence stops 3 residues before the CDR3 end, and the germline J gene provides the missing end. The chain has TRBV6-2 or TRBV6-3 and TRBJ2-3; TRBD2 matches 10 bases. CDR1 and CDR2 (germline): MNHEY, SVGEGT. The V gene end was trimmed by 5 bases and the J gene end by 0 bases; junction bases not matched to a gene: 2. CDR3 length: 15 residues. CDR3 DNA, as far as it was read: TGTGCCAGCAGTAGCGGGGGGGCAAGCACAGATACG. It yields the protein CASSSGGASTDT. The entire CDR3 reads CASSSGGASTDTQYF.

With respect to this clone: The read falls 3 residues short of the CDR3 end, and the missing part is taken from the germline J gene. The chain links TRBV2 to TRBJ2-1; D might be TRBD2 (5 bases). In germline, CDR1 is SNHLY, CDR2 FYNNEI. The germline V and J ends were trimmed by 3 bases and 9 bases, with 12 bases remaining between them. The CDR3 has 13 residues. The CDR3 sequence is CASSDEGLVEQFF. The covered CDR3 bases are TGTGCCAGCAGTGATGAGGGTCTGGTTGAG.

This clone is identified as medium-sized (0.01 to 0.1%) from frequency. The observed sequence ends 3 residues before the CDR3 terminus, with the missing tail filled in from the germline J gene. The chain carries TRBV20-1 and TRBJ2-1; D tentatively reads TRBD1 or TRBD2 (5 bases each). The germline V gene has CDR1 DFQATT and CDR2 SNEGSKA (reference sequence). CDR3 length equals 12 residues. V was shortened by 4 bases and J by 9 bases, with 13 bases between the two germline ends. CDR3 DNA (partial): TGCAGTGCTATTAGGGGAGCGAGTGAG. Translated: CSAIRGASE. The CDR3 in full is CSAIRGASEQFF.

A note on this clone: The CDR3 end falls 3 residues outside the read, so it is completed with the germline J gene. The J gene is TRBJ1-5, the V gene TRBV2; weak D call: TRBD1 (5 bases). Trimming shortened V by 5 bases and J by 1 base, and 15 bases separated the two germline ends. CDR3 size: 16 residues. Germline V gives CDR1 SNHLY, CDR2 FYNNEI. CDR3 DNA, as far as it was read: TGTGCCAGCAGTCCGCAGGGTGCCGGGAGCAATCAGCCC. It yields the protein CASSPQGAGSNQP. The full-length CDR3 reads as CASSPQGAGSNQPQHF.

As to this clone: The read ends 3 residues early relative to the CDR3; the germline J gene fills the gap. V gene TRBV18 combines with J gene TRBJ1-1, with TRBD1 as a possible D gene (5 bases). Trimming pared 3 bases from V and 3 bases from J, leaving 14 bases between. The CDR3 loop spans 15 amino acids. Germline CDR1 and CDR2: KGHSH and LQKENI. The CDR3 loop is CASSPRVGADTEAFF. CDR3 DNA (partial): TGTGCCAGCTCACCGAGGGTAGGGGCGGACACTGAA.